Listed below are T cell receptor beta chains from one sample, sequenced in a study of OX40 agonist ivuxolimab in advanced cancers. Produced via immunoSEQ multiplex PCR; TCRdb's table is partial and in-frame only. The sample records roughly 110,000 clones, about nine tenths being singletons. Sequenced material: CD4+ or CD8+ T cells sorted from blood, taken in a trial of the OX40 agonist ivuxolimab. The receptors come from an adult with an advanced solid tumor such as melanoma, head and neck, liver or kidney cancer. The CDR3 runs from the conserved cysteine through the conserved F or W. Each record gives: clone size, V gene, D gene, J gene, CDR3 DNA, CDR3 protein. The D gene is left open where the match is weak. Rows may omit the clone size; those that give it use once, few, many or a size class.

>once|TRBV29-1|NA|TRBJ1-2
TGCAGCGTTGGGAACCTCGGCTACACCTTC
CSVGNLGYTF
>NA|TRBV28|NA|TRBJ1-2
TGTGCCAGCAGTTTACAGGGACATGGCTACACCTTC
CASSLQGHGYTF
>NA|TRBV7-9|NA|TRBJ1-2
TGTGCCAGCAGCTTAGAGGCCCTAGGGACCGAGCACGGCTACACCTTC
CASSLEALGTEHGYTF
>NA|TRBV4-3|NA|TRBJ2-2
TGCGCCAGCAGCCAGGCTCCGGGGGCAGGGGCCGGGGAGCTGTTTTTT
CASSQAPGAGAGELFF
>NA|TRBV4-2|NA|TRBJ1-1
TGTGCCAGCAGCCAGGGGGGTCGCACTGAAGCTTTCTTT
CASSQGGRTEAFF
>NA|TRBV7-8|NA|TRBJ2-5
TGTGCCAGCAGCTTAGGGTCTCAAAAAAACCAAGAGACCCAGTACTTC
CASSLGSQKNQETQYF
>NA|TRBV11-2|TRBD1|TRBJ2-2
TGTGCCAGCAGCTTCCAGGGGGCGGGGACCGGGGAGCTGTTTTTT
CASSFQGAGTGELFF
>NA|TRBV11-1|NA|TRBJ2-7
TGTGCCGGAGAGACGGACTACGAGCAGTACTTC
CAGETDYEQYF
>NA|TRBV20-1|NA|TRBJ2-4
TGCAGTCCCCTAGGAGTATCCATTCAGTACTTC
CSPLGVSIQYF
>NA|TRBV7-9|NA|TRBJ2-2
TGTGCCAGCAGCTTAAGCGGCGGGGAGCTGTTTTTT
CASSLSGGELFF
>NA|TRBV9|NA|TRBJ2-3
TGTGCCAGCAGCGTGGCGAGCACAGATACGCAGTATTTT
CASSVASTDTQYF
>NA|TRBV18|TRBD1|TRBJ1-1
TGTGCCAGCTCATCGACAGGGGGCACTGAAGCTTTCTTT
CASSSTGGTEAFF
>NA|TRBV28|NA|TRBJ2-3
TGTGCCAGCAGAATGCCGTCTGCGGGGGCTACGGATACGCAGTATTTT
CASRMPSAGATDTQYF
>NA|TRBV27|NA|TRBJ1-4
TGTGCCAGCAGCTCCTATCTCCAGGAAAAACTGTTTTTT
CASSSYLQEKLFF
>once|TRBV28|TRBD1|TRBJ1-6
TGTGCCAGCAGTCCTCGCTTCTTAACAGGGGGGAAATCACCCCTCCACTTT
CASSPRFLTGGKSPLHF
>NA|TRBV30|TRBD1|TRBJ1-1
TGTGCCTGGGGTACAGGGGGCTTGAACACTGAAGCTTTCTTT
CAWGTGGLNTEAFF
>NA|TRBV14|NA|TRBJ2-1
TGTGCCAGCAGCCAAGAAGACAGCTACAATGAGCAGTTCTTC
CASSQEDSYNEQFF
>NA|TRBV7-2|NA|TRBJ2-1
TGTGCCAGCAGCTCGTACTTGGATGGCGAGCAGTTCTTC
CASSSYLDGEQFF